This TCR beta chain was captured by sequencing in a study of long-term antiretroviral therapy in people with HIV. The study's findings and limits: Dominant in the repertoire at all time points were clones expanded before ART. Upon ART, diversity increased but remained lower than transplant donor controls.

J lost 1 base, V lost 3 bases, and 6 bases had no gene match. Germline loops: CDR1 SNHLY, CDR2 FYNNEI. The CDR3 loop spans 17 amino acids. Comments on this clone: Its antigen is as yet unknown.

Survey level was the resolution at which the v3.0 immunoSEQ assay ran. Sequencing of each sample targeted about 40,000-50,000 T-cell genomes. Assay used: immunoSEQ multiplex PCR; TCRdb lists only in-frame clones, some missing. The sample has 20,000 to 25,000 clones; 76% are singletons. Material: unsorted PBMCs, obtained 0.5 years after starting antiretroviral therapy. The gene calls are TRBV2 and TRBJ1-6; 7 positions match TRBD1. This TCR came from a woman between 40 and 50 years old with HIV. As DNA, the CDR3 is TGTGCCAGCAGTGAGCTAGGGGGCGCGTCCTATAATTCACCCCTCCACTTT. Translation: CASSELGGASYNSPLHF.